The entry below gives a single T cell receptor (beta chain) sequence along with its context. The data derive from a study of OX40 agonist ivuxolimab in advanced cancers. Sequenced by immunoSEQ multiplex PCR; TCRdb stores in-frame clones only, minus some. The sample has tens of thousands of clones, roughly nine tenths seen once. This specimen consisted of CD4+ or CD8+ T cells sorted from blood, obtained in a trial of the OX40 agonist ivuxolimab. The sequence was collected from an adult with an advanced solid tumor such as melanoma, head and neck, liver or kidney cancer.

CDR3 bases: TGTGCCAGCAGTTACGGGGGACAGGGATCCTACGAGCAGTACTTC. Encoded protein: CASSYGGQGSYEQYF. The chain employs TRBV6-5 and TRBJ2-7; 9 bases are shared with TRBD1. The CDR3 is 15 residues long. Trimming removed 2 bases from V and 1 base from J; junction bases left unmatched: 3. Germline V gives CDR1 MNHEY, CDR2 SVGAGI.